This passage covers 4 T cell receptor beta chains from one sample sequenced in a study of cytomegalovirus exposure and HLA in healthy donors. In the PCR, 60 Vbeta and 13 Jbeta primers were used. The protocol was immunoSEQ multiplex PCR, while the TCRdb copy is restricted to in-frame clones and leaves out a portion. Of 93,000 or so clones in the sample, approximately 70% were seen once. Sequencing was done on a sample of PBMCs. These receptors all come from a woman in her 50s in good health and CMV-seronegative.

This chain joins TRBV11-3 and TRBJ2-7, with TRBD2 matching 12 bases. The CDR3 runs 16 residues. V shed 0 bases and J 3 bases; nucleotides not matched to a gene: 3. CDR1 is SGHNT and CDR2 is YENEEA in the germline V gene. The CDR3 region has the DNA TGTGCCAGCAGCTTAGATCGACTAGCGGGGGACTACGAGCAGTACTTC. Encoded protein: CASSLDRLAGDYEQYF.

This clone turned up a few times. V is TRBV10-3 and J is TRBJ2-6; D is unclear. Germline CDR1 reads ENHRY; CDR2 reads SYGVKD. This CDR3 is built from 15 residues. V shed 4 bases and J shed 1 base, with 8 bases lying between them. The CDR3 DNA reads TGTGCCATCAGTGGACAAATATCTGGGGCCAACGTCCTGACTTTC. This codes for CAISGQISGANVLTF.

The chain employs TRBV7-2 and TRBJ2-1; TRBD2 matches 7 bases. The V and J ends lost 3 bases and 9 bases, in that order; junction bases with no gene match: 8. Germline V gives CDR1 SGHTA, CDR2 FQGNSA. This CDR3 region has 14 residues. CDR3 DNA sequence: TGTGCCAGCAGCTTTATAGGCGGGAGCGGTGAGCAGTTCTTC. Translation: CASSFIGGSGEQFF.

The V call is TRBV5-7, the J call TRBJ1-6; a possible D gene is TRBD1 (6 bases). TRBV5-7 is identified as an open reading frame with a role that is uncertain. V was clipped by 2 bases and J by 11 bases, with 11 bases between them. CDR3 length equals 13 residues. The DNA for the CDR3 is TGTGCCAGCAGCTTTGACAGGCGAACACCCCTCCACTTT. Its translation is CASSFDRRTPLHF.